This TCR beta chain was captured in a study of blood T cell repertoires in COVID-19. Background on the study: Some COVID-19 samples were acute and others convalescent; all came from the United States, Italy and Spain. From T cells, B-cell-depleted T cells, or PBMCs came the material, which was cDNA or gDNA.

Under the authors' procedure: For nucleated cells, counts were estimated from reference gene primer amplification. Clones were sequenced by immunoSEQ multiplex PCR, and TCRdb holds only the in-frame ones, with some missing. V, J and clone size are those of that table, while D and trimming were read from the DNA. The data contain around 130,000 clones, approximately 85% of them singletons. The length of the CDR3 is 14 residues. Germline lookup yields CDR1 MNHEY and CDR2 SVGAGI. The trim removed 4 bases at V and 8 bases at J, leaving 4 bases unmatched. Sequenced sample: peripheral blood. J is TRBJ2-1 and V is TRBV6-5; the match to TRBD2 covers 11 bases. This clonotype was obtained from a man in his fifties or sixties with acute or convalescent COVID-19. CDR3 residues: CASSLAGGRDEQFF. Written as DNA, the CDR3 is TGTGCCAGCAGTTTAGCGGGAGGGAGGGATGAGCAGTTCTTC.